The 7 T cell receptor beta chains below were found in one sample sequenced in a study of cytomegalovirus exposure and HLA in healthy donors (dated by TCRdb to between 2016 and 2019). Libraries were built with the immunoSEQ multiplex PCR assay. A mixture of 60 forward primers for TCR Vbeta segments and 13 reverse primers for TCR Jbeta segments was used in the multiplex PCR. What TCRdb holds here is the immuneACCESS table cut down to in-frame rearrangements. Part of the clones is not present; checked against another copy, under half of the missing clones reflect an unresolved V gene, and the others are unexplained. The sample records about 160,000 clones, around 80% of which are singletons. The ten largest clones take up about 6.3% of the sample. The specimen was PBMCs. All receptors come from a male donor in good health and CMV-seropositive.

This clone came up a few times. The chain couples TRBV6-5 to TRBJ1-5; D remains unclear. The CDR3 loop spans 15 amino acids. Germline V gene lookup returns CDR1 MNHEY and CDR2 SVGAGI. Trimming took off 6 bases at V and 0 bases at J, with 12 bases between the two ends. In DNA, the CDR3 is TGTGCCAGCAGCCCCGGGTCGTATAGCAATCAGCCCCAGCATTTT. This encodes CASSPGSYSNQPQHF.

V gene TRBV29-1 combines with J gene TRBJ2-2; 7 bases match TRBD2. V lost 4 bases and J lost 4; bases outside the gene matches: 3. CDR1 and CDR2 from the germline V gene are SQVTM and ANQGSEA. This CDR3 is built from 13 residues. CDR3 DNA: TGCAGCGTTGGGCGGGAGCCCACCGGGGAGCTGTTTTTT. The encoded protein is CSVGREPTGELFF.

The J gene is TRBJ2-1, the V gene TRBV11-2; 7 nucleotides agree with TRBD2. V lost 4 bases to trimming and J lost 4 bases; unmatched junction nucleotides: 10. The CDR3 contains 16 residues. Germline values: CDR1 SGHAT, CDR2 FQNNGV. DNA of the CDR3: TGTGCCAGCAGCTATGGAGCCGGGACTAAATACAATGAGCAGTTCTTC. This gives the protein CASSYGAGTKYNEQFF. The full variable domain, its missing parts supplied by reference TRBV11-2 and TRBJ2-1, is EAGVAQSPRYKIIEKRQSVAFWCNPISGHATLYWYQQILGQGPKLLIQFQNNGVVDDSQLPKDRFSAERLKGVDSTLKIQPAKLEDSAVYLCASSYGAGTKYNEQFFGPGTRLTVL.

This clone turned up a few times. This rearrangement joins TRBV30 to TRBJ2-7; tentatively, D is TRBD2 (5 bases). The CDR3 runs to 13 residues. The germline gives CDR1 GTSNPN, CDR2 SVGIG (reference sequence). Deletions cut 5 bases from V and 6 bases from J, with 17 bases between. The CDR3 DNA reads TGTGCCTGGGCGGGCGGCACTGCGGGCGAGCAGTACTTC. This encodes CAWAGGTAGEQYF.

There are a few counts of this clone. The genes are TRBV11-2 and TRBJ1-1; no firm D call. The V gene lost 8 bases and the J gene lost 2 bases, with 12 bases spanning the gap. The CDR3 totals 13 residues. The germline V gene encodes CDR1 SGHAT and CDR2 FQNNGV. This chain's CDR3 is CASRRETNTEAFF. The CDR3 DNA follows: TGTGCCAGCCGTCGGGAGACCAACACTGAAGCTTTCTTT. Together with reference TRBV11-2 and TRBJ1-1, the CDR3 gives the full variable domain: EAGVAQSPRYKIIEKRQSVAFWCNPISGHATLYWYQQILGQGPKLLIQFQNNGVVDDSQLPKDRFSAERLKGVDSTLKIQPAKLEDSAVYLCASRRETNTEAFFGQGTRLTVV.

The chain is built from TRBV5-1 and TRBJ2-3, with 8 nucleotides matching TRBD1. V was clipped by 7 bases and J by 4 bases; unmatched bases: 8. Germline loops: CDR1 SGHRS, CDR2 YFSETQ. The CDR3 loop spans 14 amino acids. The DNA for the CDR3 is TGCGCCAGCCGACAGGGGACCCGTGCAGATACGCAGTATTTT. It codes for CASRQGTRADTQYF.

The V call is TRBV6-6, the J call TRBJ2-5; 9 nucleotides agree with TRBD1. CDR3 size: 13 residues. The germline gives CDR1 MNHNY, CDR2 SVGAGI (reference sequence). Germline trimming cut 6 bases from V and 2 bases from J; bases unmatched to any gene: 1. As DNA, the CDR3 is TGTGCCAGCAGCGGACAGGGGCAAGAGACCCAGTACTTC. It encodes CASSGQGQETQYF.